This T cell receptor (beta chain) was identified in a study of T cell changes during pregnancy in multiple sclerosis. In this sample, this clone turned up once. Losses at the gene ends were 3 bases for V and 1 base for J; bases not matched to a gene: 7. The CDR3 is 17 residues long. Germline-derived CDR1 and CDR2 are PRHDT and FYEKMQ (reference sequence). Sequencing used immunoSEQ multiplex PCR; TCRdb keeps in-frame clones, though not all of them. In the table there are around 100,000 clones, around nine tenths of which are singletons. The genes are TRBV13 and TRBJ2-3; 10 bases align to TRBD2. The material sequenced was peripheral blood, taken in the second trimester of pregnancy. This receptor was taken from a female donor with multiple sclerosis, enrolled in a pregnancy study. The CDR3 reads CASSFQISGGRTDTQYF. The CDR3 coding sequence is TGTGCCAGCAGCTTCCAAATTAGCGGGGGGCGCACAGATACGCAGTATTTT.